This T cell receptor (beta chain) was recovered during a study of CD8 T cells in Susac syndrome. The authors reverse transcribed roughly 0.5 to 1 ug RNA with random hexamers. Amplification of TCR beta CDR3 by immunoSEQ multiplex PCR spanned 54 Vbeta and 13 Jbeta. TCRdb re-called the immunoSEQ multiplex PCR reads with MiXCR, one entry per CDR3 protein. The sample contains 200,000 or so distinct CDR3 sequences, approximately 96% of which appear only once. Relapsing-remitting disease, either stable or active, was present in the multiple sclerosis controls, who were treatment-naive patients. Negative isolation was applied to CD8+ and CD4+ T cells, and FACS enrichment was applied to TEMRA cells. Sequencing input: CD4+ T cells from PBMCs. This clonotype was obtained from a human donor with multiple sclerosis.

The CDR3 sequence is CASSEQGVGNQPQHF. The DNA for the CDR3 is TGTGCCAGCAGCGAACAGGGGGTGGGCAATCAGCCCCAGCATTTT. J is TRBJ1-5 and V is TRBV2; 8 bases are shared with TRBD1. The CDR3 loop spans 15 amino acids. J gave up 2 bases and V 6 bases, and 6 bases lay outside the gene matches. CDR1 is SNHLY and CDR2 is FYNNEI in the germline V gene.